One and the same sample provided the 2 T cell receptor beta chains below, sequenced in a study of metastatic and nonmetastatic thyroid tumors. Thyroid surgery was performed in patients who had received no treatment beforehand. TCRdb re-called the PCR reads through MiXCR. Among 55,000 or so clones listed, roughly a sixth were seen once. The sequencing sample was made of blood. All receptors come from a female donor with papillary thyroid cancer or a benign thyroid nodule (not recorded which). Some clones in this sample may be carry-over from other donors' samples.

This clone was seen ten or more times. The genes are TRBV4-1 and TRBJ2-1; 7 bases are a match to TRBD2. V shed 3 bases and J 5 bases; nucleotides not matched to a gene: 7. Germline assignment: CDR1 MGHRA and CDR2 YSYEKL. CDR3 length: 15 amino acids. The CDR3 reads CASSQRGGVDNEQFF. The DNA of the CDR3 is TGCGCCAGCAGCCAGCGCGGGGGAGTAGACAATGAGCAGTTCTTC.

The chain employs TRBV7-9 and TRBJ2-7; 11 positions match TRBD2. The CDR3 runs 15 residues. V lost 1 base to trimming and J lost 5 bases; unmatched junction nucleotides: 4. Germline assignment: CDR1 SEHNR and CDR2 FQNEAQ (reference sequence). The CDR3 spells CASSLVLAGAHEQYF. The CDR3 DNA reads as TGTGCCAGCAGCTTAGTACTAGCGGGAGCCCACGAGCAGTACTTC.